This T cell receptor beta chain emerged from a study of cytomegalovirus exposure and HLA in healthy donors. Produced via immunoSEQ multiplex PCR; TCRdb's table is partial and in-frame only. The sample has more than 150,000 clones; 84% are singletons. CDR3 length: 14 residues. The V and J ends lost 4 bases and 3 bases respectively, with 13 bases between them. Germline V gives CDR1 SGDLS, CDR2 YYNGEE. This receptor was identified in a man younger than 35 in good health and CMV-seropositive. The chain joins TRBV9 to TRBJ2-5; TRBD1 is a possible D gene (5 bases). The sample consisted of PBMCs. The CDR3 nucleotides read TGTGCCAGCAGCCCCCAGCTAGGGGAAGAGACCCAGTACTTC. Amino acids: CASSPQLGEETQYF. Drawing the rest from reference TRBV9 and TRBJ2-5, the complete variable domain is DSGVTQTPKHLITATGQRVTLRCSPRSGDLSVYWYQQSLDQGLQFLIQYYNGEERAKGNILERFSAQQFPDLHSELNLSSLELGDSALYFCASSPQLGEETQYFGPGTRLLVL.